This T cell receptor (beta chain) is from a study of technical replicates of blood from a few donors. Sequencing used immunoSEQ multiplex PCR; TCRdb keeps in-frame clones, though not all of them. Among tens of thousands of clones listed, more than 85% were seen once. J lost 4 bases, V lost 6 bases, and 13 bases had no gene match. In germline, CDR1 is KGHSH, CDR2 LQKENI. The CDR3 is 16 residues long. The V and J genes are TRBV18 and TRBJ1-2, with 8 positions matching TRBD1. The receptor was isolated from a human donor in good health. Specimen: T cells isolated from PBMCs. The CDR3 DNA follows: TGTGCCAGCTCCTCGTACCAGGGGGCCGGTAGCTATGGCTACACCTTC. As protein: CASSSYQGAGSYGYTF.